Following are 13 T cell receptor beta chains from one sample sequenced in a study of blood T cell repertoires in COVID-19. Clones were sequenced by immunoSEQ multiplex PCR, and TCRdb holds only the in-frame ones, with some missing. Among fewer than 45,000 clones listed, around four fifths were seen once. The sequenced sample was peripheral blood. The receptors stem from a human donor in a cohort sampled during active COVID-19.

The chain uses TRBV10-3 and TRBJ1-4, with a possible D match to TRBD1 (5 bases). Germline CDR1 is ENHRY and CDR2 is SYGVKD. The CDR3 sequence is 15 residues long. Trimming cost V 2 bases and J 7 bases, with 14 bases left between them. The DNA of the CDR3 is TGTGCCATCAGTGAGGTCCGGGACTCAAGTGAAAAACTGTTTTTT. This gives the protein CAISEVRDSSEKLFF.

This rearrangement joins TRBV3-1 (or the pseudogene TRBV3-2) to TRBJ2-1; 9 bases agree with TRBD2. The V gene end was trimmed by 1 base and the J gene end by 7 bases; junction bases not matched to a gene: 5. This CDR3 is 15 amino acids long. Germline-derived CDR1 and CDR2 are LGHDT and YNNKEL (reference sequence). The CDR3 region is CASSQGGGAKNEQFF. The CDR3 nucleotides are TGTGCCAGCAGCCAAGGCGGGGGGGCCAAAAATGAGCAGTTCTTC.

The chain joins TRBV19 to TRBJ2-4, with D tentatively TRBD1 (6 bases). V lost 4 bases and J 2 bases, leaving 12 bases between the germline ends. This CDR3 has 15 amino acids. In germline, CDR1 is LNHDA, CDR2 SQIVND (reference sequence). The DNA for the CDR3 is TGTGCCAGTAGTAACCCTAGGGGGACCAAAAACATTCAGTACTTC. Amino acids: CASSNPRGTKNIQYF.

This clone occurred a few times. DNA for the CDR3: TGTGCCAGCACGTCAACGACAGGGACTGAAGCTTTCTTT. Protein product: CASTSTTGTEAFF. V usage is TRBV6-5 and J usage is TRBJ1-1; TRBD1 matches 7 bases. CDR1 and CDR2 from the germline V gene are MNHEY and SVGAGI. Trimming took 7 bases from V and 5 from J; bases not matched to a gene: 7. The CDR3 has 13 residues.

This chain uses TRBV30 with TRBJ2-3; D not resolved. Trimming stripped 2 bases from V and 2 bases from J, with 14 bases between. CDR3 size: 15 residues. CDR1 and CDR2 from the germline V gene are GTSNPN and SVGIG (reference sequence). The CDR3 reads CAWSWSTSLTDTQYF. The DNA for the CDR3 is TGTGCCTGGAGTTGGTCTACCTCCCTCACAGATACGCAGTATTTT.

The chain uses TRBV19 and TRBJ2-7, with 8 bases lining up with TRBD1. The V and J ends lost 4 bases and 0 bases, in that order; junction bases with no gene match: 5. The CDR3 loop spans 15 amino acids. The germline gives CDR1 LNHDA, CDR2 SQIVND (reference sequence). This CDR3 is CASSSGQGSSYEQYF. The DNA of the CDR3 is TGTGCCAGTAGTAGCGGACAGGGAAGCTCCTACGAGCAGTACTTC.

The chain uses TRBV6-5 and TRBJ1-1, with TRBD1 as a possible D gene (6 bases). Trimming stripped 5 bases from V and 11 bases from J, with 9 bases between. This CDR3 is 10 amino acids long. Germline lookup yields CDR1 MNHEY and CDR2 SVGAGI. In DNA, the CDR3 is TGTGCCAGCAGTAGGGGGGGGGCTTTCTTT. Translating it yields CASSRGGAFF.

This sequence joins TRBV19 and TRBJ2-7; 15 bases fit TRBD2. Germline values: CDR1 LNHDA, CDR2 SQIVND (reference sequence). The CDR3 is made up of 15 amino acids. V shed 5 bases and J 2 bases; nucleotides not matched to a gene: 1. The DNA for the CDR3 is TGTGCCAGTAGTGGACTAGCGGGGGGGACCTACGAGCAGTACTTC. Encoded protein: CASSGLAGGTYEQYF.

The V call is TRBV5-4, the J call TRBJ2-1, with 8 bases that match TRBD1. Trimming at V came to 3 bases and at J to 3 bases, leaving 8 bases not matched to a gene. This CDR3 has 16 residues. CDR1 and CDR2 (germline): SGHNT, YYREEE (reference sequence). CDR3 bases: TGTGCCAGCAGCTCTGAACCCGGGACAGGCTACAATGAGCAGTTCTTC. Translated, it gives CASSSEPGTGYNEQFF.

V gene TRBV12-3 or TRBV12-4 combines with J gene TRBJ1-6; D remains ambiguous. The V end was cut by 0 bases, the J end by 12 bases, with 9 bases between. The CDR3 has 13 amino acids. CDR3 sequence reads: CASSLASPGPLHF. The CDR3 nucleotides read TGTGCCAGCAGTTTAGCCAGCCCGGGACCCCTCCACTTT.

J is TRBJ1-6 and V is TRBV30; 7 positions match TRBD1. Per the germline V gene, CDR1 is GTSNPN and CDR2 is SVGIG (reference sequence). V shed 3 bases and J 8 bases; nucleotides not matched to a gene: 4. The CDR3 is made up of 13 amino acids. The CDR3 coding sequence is TGTGCCTGGAGAGGGGACAGAGATTCACCCCTCCACTTT. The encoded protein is CAWRGDRDSPLHF.

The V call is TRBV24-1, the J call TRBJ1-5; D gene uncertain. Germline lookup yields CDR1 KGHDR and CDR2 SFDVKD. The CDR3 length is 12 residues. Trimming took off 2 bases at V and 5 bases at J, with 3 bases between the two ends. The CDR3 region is CATSDSDQPQHF. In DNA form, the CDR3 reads TGTGCCACCAGTGATTCCGATCAGCCCCAGCATTTT.

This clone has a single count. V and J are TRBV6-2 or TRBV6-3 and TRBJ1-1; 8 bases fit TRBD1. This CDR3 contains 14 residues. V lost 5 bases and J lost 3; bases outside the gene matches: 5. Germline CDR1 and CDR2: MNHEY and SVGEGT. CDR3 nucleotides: TGTGCCAGCAGTGACAGGGGACTTGACACTGAAGCTTTCTTT. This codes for CASSDRGLDTEAFF.